The 15 T cell receptor beta chains given below trace back to one sample, sequenced in a study of CD8 T cells in Susac syndrome. RNA was extracted with the RNeasy kit, and a quantity of about 0.45 to 1 ug was reverse transcribed using random hexamers. Each CDR3 protein gets one entry after TCRdb re-called the immunoSEQ multiplex PCR reads with MiXCR. Found here are roughly 180,000 distinct CDR3 sequences, roughly 92% of them singletons; the top ten hold around 0.097%. Sequenced input: CD4+ T cells from PBMCs. Every receptor here comes from a human donor with multiple sclerosis.

The chain uses TRBV5-6 and TRBJ2-3; 7 nucleotides match TRBD2. Germline CDR1 is SGHDT and CDR2 is YYEEEE. V gave up 3 bases and J gave up 4 bases; unmatched junction bases: 8. This CDR3 spans 15 amino acids. CDR3 coding DNA: TGTGCCAGCAGCTATCTGGGGGGGGTTGCAGATACGCAGTATTTT. Protein product: CASSYLGGVADTQYF.

V usage is TRBV7-9 and J usage is TRBJ1-5; TRBD1 agrees at 10 bases. J gave up 9 bases and V 5 bases, and 7 bases lay outside the gene matches. The CDR3 totals 14 residues. CDR1 SEHNR and CDR2 FQNEAQ come from the germline V gene (reference sequence). The chain's CDR3 is CASSRTGGRGPQHF. The CDR3 DNA sequence: TGTGCCAGCAGCCGGACAGGGGGAAGGGGGCCCCAGCATTTT.

The genes are TRBV6-1 and TRBJ2-7; tentative D call: TRBD1 (6 bases). CDR1 and CDR2 (germline): MNHNS, SASEGT. CDR3 length: 16 amino acids. Trimming removed 6 bases at V and 2 bases at J, with 20 bases between. CDR3 sequence: CASSRRGLGSPYEQYF. CDR3 DNA sequence: TGTGCCAGCAGCCGAAGGGGGTTGGGGTCCCCCTACGAGCAGTACTTC.

The V and J genes are TRBV20-1 and TRBJ2-3, with 12 bases fitting TRBD2. CDR3 size: 14 residues. Trimming took 5 bases from V and 4 from J; bases not matched to a gene: 4. Looked up from germline, CDR1 is DFQATT and CDR2 is SNEGSKA (reference sequence). In DNA, the CDR3 is TGCAGTGCTCCCCCTAGCGGGAGGGCAGATACGCAGTATTTT. Its translation: CSAPPSGRADTQYF.

The chain links TRBV5-1 to TRBJ1-2, with 10 nucleotides matching TRBD1. The CDR3 loop spans 15 amino acids. The J segment lost 7 bases and the V segment lost 0 bases, leaving 6 bases of the junction unmatched. Germline loops: CDR1 SGHRS, CDR2 YFSETQ. The DNA for the CDR3 is TGCGCCAGCAGCTTGGTAGGGACAGGGGTTCTTGGCTACACCTTC. Protein: CASSLVGTGVLGYTF.

This clonotype has just one count. V is TRBV5-1 and J is TRBJ2-1, with D perhaps TRBD2 (5 bases). Between the trimmed V and J ends, which lost 1 base and 8 bases, there was a span of 10 bases. From germline, CDR1 is SGHRS and CDR2 YFSETQ. The CDR3 totals 13 residues. The CDR3 region is CASSLRWGDEQFF. The CDR3 DNA reads as TGCGCCAGCAGCTTGAGGTGGGGAGATGAGCAGTTCTTC.

This chain connects TRBV5-1 to TRBJ1-4, with D unresolved. This CDR3 has 14 residues. Germline lookup yields CDR1 SGHRS and CDR2 YFSETQ. The V end was cut by 0 bases, the J end by 4 bases, with 7 bases between. CDR3 protein: CASSLGWNNEKLFF. CDR3 DNA sequence: TGCGCCAGCAGCTTGGGGTGGAATAATGAAAAACTGTTTTTT.

The chain couples TRBV7-6 to TRBJ2-6; the match to TRBD2 covers 11 bases. The J segment lost 3 bases and the V segment lost 3 bases, leaving 10 bases of the junction unmatched. Per germline, CDR1 SGHVS and CDR2 FNYEAQ. The CDR3 contains 19 residues. As DNA, the CDR3 is TGTGCCAGCAGCTTGGTCCGTAGCGGGGGGGCTATTGGGGCCAACGTCCTGACTTTC. It specifies CASSLVRSGGAIGANVLTF.

The V call is TRBV5-8, the J call TRBJ2-7; 9 bases are shared with TRBD1. The CDR3 consists of 15 residues. Germline lookup yields CDR1 SGHTS and CDR2 YDEGEE. Unmatched junction bases numbered 7, after V lost 3 bases and J lost 3 bases. The CDR3 here is CASSWMGQGLYEQYF. CDR3 sequence (DNA): TGTGCCAGCAGCTGGATGGGACAGGGCCTCTACGAGCAGTACTTC.

The chain carries TRBV6-5 and TRBJ1-2; 9 bases are shared with TRBD1. The V and J ends lost 5 bases and 5 bases, in that order; junction bases with no gene match: 6. The CDR3 runs 14 residues. In germline, CDR1 is MNHEY, CDR2 SVGAGI. DNA for the CDR3: TGTGCCAGCAGTGGAACAGGGGGCAGTTATGGCTACACCTTC. As protein: CASSGTGGSYGYTF.

The chain recombines TRBV11-2 with TRBJ1-1; maybe TRBD1 (6 bases). CDR1 is SGHAT and CDR2 is FQNNGV in the germline V gene. The CDR3 runs 13 residues. Trimming removed 5 bases at V and 11 bases at J, with 18 bases between. The CDR3 coding sequence is TGTGCCAGCAGCGCAACACAGGGACTCAGGGCTTTCTTT. Amino acid sequence: CASSATQGLRAFF.

The rearrangement uses TRBV11-2 and TRBJ2-7; 8 bases line up with TRBD1. The trim removed 4 bases at V and 1 base at J, leaving 3 bases unmatched. The CDR3 spans 14 residues. Looked up from germline, CDR1 is SGHAT and CDR2 is FQNNGV. CDR3 residues: CASSSRGLSYEQYF. For the CDR3, the DNA is TGTGCCAGCAGCTCCAGGGGGCTGTCCTACGAGCAGTACTTC.

The chain employs TRBV7-2 and TRBJ1-1; D possibly corresponds to TRBD1 (5 bases). The CDR3 extends over 13 amino acids. Germline V gene lookup returns CDR1 SGHTA and CDR2 FQGNSA. V was trimmed by 5 bases and J by 1 base, leaving 8 bases between them. The CDR3, as DNA: TGTGCCAGCAGCCGGGGCCAGAACACTGAAGCTTTCTTT. Translating gives CASSRGQNTEAFF.

The chain recombines TRBV2 with TRBJ2-3; no clear D gene. Germline-derived CDR1 and CDR2 are SNHLY and FYNNEI. CDR3 length: 12 amino acids. Trimming removed 6 bases from V and 5 bases from J, with 9 bases in between. The DNA of the CDR3 is TGTGCCAGCAGCCAGCGTAGAGATACGCAGTATTTT. This sequence encodes CASSQRRDTQYF.

This chain connects TRBV6-5 to TRBJ2-7, with a possible D match to TRBD2 (5 bases). The ends were cut back, 0 bases at V and 3 bases at J, with 12 bases in the middle. Germline CDR1 and CDR2: MNHEY and SVGAGI. The CDR3 is 15 residues long. In DNA, the CDR3 is TGTGCCAGCAGTTACTCGGGAATCCGGGGCTACGAGCAGTACTTC. Translated: CASSYSGIRGYEQYF.